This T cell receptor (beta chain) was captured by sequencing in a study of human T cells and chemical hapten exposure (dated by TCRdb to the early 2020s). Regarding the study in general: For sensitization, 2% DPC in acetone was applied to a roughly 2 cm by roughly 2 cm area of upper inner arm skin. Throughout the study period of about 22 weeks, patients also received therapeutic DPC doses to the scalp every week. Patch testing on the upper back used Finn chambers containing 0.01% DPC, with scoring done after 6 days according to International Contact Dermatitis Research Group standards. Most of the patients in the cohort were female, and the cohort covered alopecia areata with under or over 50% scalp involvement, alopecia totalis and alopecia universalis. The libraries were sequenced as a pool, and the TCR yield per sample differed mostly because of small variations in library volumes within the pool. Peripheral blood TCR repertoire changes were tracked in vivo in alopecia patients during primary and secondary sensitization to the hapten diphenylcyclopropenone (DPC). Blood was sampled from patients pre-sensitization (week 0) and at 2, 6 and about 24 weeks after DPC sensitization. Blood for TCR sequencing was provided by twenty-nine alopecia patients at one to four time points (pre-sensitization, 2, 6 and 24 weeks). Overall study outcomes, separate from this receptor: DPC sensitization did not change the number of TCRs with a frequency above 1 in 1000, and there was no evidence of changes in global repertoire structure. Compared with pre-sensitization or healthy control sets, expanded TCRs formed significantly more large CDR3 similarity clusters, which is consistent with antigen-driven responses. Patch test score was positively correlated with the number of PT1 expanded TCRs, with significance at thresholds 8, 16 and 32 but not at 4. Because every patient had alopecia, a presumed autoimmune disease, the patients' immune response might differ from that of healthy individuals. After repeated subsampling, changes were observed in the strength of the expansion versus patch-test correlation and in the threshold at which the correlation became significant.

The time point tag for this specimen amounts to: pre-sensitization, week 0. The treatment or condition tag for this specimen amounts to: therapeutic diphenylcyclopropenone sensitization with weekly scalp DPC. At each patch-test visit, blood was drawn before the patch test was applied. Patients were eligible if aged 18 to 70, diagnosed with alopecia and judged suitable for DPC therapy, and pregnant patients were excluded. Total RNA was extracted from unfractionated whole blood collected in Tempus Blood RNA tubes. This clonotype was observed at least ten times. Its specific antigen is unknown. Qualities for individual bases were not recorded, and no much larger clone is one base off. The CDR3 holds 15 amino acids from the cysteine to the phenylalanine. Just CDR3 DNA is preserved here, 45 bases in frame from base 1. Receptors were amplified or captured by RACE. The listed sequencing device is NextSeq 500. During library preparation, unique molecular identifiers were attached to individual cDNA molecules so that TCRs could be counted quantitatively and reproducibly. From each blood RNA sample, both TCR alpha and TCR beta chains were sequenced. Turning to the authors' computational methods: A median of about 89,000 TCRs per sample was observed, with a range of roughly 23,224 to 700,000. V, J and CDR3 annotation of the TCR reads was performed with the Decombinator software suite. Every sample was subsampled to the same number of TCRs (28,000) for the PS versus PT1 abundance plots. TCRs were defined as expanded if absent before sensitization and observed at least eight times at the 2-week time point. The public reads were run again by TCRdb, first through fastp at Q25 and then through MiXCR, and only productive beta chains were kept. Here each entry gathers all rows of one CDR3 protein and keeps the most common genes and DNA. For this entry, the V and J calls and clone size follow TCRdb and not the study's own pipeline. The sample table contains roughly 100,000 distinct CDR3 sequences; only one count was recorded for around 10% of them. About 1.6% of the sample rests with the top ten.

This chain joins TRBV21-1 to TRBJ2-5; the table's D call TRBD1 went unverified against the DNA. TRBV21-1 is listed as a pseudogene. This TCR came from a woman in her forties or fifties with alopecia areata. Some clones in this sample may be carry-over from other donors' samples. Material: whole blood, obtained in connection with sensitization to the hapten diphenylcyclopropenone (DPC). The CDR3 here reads CASSNSLQGRETQYF. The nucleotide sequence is TGTGCCAGCAGCAATTCGCTCCAGGGGCGGGAGACCCAGTACTTC.